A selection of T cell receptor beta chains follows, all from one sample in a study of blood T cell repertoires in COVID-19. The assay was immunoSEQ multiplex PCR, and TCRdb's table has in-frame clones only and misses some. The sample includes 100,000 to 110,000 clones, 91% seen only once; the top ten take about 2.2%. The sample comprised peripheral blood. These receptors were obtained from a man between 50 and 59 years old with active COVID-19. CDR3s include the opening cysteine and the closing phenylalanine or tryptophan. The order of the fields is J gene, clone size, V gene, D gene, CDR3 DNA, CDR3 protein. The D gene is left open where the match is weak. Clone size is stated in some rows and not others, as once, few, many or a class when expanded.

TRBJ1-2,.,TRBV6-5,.,TGTGCCAGCAGTTACCTAGCGGCAGACCGGGATGGCTACACCTTC,CASSYLAADRDGYTF
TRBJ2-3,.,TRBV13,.,TGTGCCAGCAGCTTAACGGGAGAATTAGATACGCAGTATTTT,CASSLTGELDTQYF
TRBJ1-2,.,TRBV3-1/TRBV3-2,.,TGTGCCAGCAGCCCACAGGGTCTTAACTATGGCTACACCTTC,CASSPQGLNYGYTF
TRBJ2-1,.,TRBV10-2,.,TGCGCCAGCAGCCCGAACGTGGGGACACGATCGCCCTACAATGAGCAGTTCTTC,CASSPNVGTRSPYNEQFF
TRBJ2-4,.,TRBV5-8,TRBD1,TGTGCCAGCAGCTGGTGGACAGGGATGACTTTAAGGGTAAACATTCAGTACTTC,CASSWWTGMTLRVNIQYF
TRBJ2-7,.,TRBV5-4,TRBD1,TGTGCCAGCAGCCCCGACAGGGCCTACGAGCAGTACTTC,CASSPDRAYEQYF
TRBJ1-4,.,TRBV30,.,TGTGCCTGGAGTCCAGGACACTCAACTAATGAAAAACTGTTTTTT,CAWSPGHSTNEKLFF
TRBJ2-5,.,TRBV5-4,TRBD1,TGTGCCAGCAGCCCGGGACAGGGCCAAGAGACCCAGTACTTC,CASSPGQGQETQYF
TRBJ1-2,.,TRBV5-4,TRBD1,TGTGCCAGCAGCCGTGGACAGGGTGGTAACTATGGCTACACCTTC,CASSRGQGGNYGYTF
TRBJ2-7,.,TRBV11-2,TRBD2,TGTGCCAGCAGCTTAGGGACTAGCGGGGGGTTCTCTTGGCAGTACTTC,CASSLGTSGGFSWQYF
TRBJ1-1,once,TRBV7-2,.,TGTGCCAGCAGCTTAAGAGGGATCGTGGGTGGTTTCTTT,CASSLRGIVGGFF
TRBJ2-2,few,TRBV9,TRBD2,TGTGCCAGCAGCGTAGGATCGGGGAGGGACACCGGGGAGCTGTTTTTT,CASSVGSGRDTGELFF
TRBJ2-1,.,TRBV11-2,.,TGTGCCAGCAGCTTAGATCTTGTCCCGTCGGGGGAGCAGTTCTTC,CASSLDLVPSGEQFF
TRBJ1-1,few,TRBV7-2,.,TGTGCCAGCAGCCCAGGGCGGACCCCCCGGAACACTGAAGCTTTCTTT,CASSPGRTPRNTEAFF
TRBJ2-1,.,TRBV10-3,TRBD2,TGTGTCATCAGTGAGCGGGGGACCTACAATGAGCAGTTCTTC,CVISERGTYNEQFF
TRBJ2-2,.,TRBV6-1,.,TGTGCCAGCAGTGAAGTAGCGTCCGGGGAGCTGTTTTTT,CASSEVASGELFF
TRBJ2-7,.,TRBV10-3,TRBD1,TGTGCCATCAGTGAGACAGGGGCAAGGTACGAGCAGTACTTC,CAISETGARYEQYF
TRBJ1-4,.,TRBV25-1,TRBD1,TGTGCCAGCAGTGCAACAGGGGGTAATGAAAAACTGTTTTTT,CASSATGGNEKLFF
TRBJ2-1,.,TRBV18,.,TGTGCCAGCTCACCAGTCGACAATGAGCAGTTCTTC,CASSPVDNEQFF
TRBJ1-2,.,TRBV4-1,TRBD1,TGCGCCAGCAGCCCCGGACAGGATTACTATGGCTACACCTTC,CASSPGQDYYGYTF
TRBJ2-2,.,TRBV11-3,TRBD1,TGTGCCAGCAGCCCCGGACAGGGGGAATCCGGGGAGCTGTTTTTT,CASSPGQGESGELFF
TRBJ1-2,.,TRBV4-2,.,TGTGCCAGCAGCCAAGATACAGGCAGGAAGTTTGCCTACACCTTC,CASSQDTGRKFAYTF
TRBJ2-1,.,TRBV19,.,TGTGCCAGTAGTATGCGGCAGGGCCCATATGAGCAGTTCTTC,CASSMRQGPYEQFF
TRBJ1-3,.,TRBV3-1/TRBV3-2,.,TGTGCCAGCAGCCTAAGAAACACCATATATTTT,CASSLRNTIYF
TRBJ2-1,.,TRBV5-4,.,TGTGCCAGCAGCTTGGGGGCCATGAATGAGCAGTTCTTC,CASSLGAMNEQFF
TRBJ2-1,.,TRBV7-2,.,TGTGCCAGCAGCCCTCCTTCCTCTTATGTCTCCTACAATGAGCAGTTCTTC,CASSPPSSYVSYNEQFF
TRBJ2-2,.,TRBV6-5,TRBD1,TGTGCCAGTACCCCGGGACAGGTGAACACCGGGGAGCTGTTTTTT,CASTPGQVNTGELFF
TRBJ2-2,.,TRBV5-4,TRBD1,TGTGCCAGCAGCTCAGAGTGGACAGGGGGAAACGGGGAGCTGTTTTTT,CASSSEWTGGNGELFF
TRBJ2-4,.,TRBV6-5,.,TGTGCCAGCAGGGCGAACAGGGAGACCATTCAGTACTTC,CASRANRETIQYF
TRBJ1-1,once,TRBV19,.,TGTGCCAGCGGGAGGCAGGACACTGAAGCTTTCTTT,CASGRQDTEAFF
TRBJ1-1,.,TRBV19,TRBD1,TGTGCCAGTAGTTACCGGGACAGGGGATCCTTTACTGAAGCTTTCTTT,CASSYRDRGSFTEAFF
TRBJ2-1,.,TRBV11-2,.,TGTGCCAGCAGCTTAGTGGTCTCGGTAGCGGCCTACAATGAGCAGTTCTTC,CASSLVVSVAAYNEQFF
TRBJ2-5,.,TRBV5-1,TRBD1,TGCGCCAGCAGCTCGGGACAGGGCCGAGAGACCCAGTACTTC,CASSSGQGRETQYF
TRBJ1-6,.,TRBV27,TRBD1,TGTGCCAGCAGTTTATCTGCGGACAGGGGAATTCATTCACCCCTCCACTTT,CASSLSADRGIHSPLHF
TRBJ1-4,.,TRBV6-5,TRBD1,TGTGCCAGCAGACTAAGGGGGCTAGGTGAAAAACTGTTTTTT,CASRLRGLGEKLFF
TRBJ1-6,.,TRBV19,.,TGTGCCAGTAGTATAGGGCACGTAAATTCACCCCTCCACTTT,CASSIGHVNSPLHF
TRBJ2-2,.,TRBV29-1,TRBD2,TGCAGCGTTGTTAGTCCTAGCGGGAGTTCTGTCACCGGGGAGCTGTTTTTT,CSVVSPSGSSVTGELFF